This T cell receptor (beta chain) was obtained from a study of shared clonotypes between healthy human individuals. Study-level points and caveats: Naive CD4 clonotype sharing across several donors was about 5.3%.

About this clone itself: The antigen is not known.

Clones were read by immunoSEQ multiplex PCR, and TCRdb kept only the in-frame ones, dropping some. This table holds fewer than 1.4 million clones, roughly 74% found once. Those who donated were healthy HIV-negative adults, with no recent acute infections or vaccinations reported. CDR1 LNHDA and CDR2 SQIVND come from the germline V gene (reference sequence). CDR3 length: 14 residues. Germline trimming cut 5 bases from V and 1 base from J; bases unmatched to any gene: 4. The sequence was obtained from a man younger than 35 in good health. Some clones in this sample may be carry-over from other donors' samples. The rearrangement uses TRBV19 and TRBJ1-1, with 7 bases that match TRBD1. Sequencing input: memory CD4+ T cells from PBMCs. Described subset: CD45RA-negative fraction. Here the CDR3 reads CASSVNRGNTEAFF. The DNA for the CDR3 is TGTGCCAGTAGTGTTAACAGGGGGAACACTGAAGCTTTCTTT.